The following is a T cell receptor beta chain sequence with its context. This clone's antigen is unknown. One base away there is no much larger clone; base qualities are not given. Library preparation used the immunoSEQ multiplex PCR assay. For the multiplex PCR, a mixture combining 60 forward primers for TCR Vbeta segments and 13 reverse primers for TCR Jbeta segments was used. The CDR3 region of rearranged TCR beta genes was amplified from genomic DNA with a multiplex PCR assay. Amplified TCR beta libraries were sequenced as 87-base-pair reads on the Illumina HiSeq System. The authors' analysis ran thus. In a later analysis, roughly 80 million unique TCR beta chains were counted across the approximately 640 repertoires, and approximately 9.9 million of these chains were shared by at least two donors. To remove PCR and sequencing errors, raw reads were error-corrected and collapsed into unique sequences using a nearest-neighbor algorithm that merged closely related sequences. Alignment of CDR3 sequences to IMGT reference sequences was used to assign V, D and J gene segments. For a sequence to be retained, at least a six-nucleotide match to both a V gene segment and a J gene segment was required. Rearrangements were called productive when the CDR3 lacked stop codons and stayed in frame with V and J; all others were non-productive. CDR3 was defined by IMGT convention, running from the second conserved V-encoded cysteine to the conserved J-encoded phenylalanine. In an earlier analysis of 587 of the donors, sequences lacking an unambiguous match to a single V gene segment were excluded. An earlier analysis of 587 of the donors classified V segments as functional when productive rearrangements were above 56.7% and as segregating when the standard deviation between donors was above 5%. A statistical classification framework was built to diagnose cytomegalovirus status from the catalog of TCR beta chain sequences. In a later analysis, TCR nucleotide sequences were compared against IMGT/GENE-DB human TR gene sequences so that V and J genes could be assigned. In a later analysis, CDR3 sequences and most-parsimonious VDJ recombination scenarios were assigned using the TCRdist pipeline. In a later analysis, each TCR beta chain was defined by its CDR3 amino acid sequence together with its V-gene family, and reads without a unique V-gene family were excluded. A later analysis removed 592 highly shared, low-generation-probability nucleotide sequences to deal with suspected cross-contamination and a sequencing artifact. A later analysis calculated a clonal expansion index for each public chain from normalized within-repertoire ranks of inferred template counts. In a later analysis, generation probabilities were computed with a VDJ recombination model fitted to out-of-frame rearrangements, and the resulting probabilities were checked against IGoR. A later analysis scored TCR-TCR, TCR-HLA and TCR-CMV co-occurrence with hypergeometric tests, applying a repertoire-size bias correction to TCR pairs. In a later analysis, false discovery rates were estimated by permuting HLA or CMV assignments 20 times. In a later analysis, co-occurring TCRs were grouped with DBSCAN, and TCRdist sequence similarity was added when clustering was performed within HLA-allele-positive subsets. Repertoires with fewer than 30,000 or more than 120,000 public chains were left out of co-occurrence clustering, as were five repertoires with anomalous nucleotide sharing. TCRdb retrieved this table from immuneACCESS and kept in-frame rearrangements only. Not all clones are present; in checked studies, unresolved V genes account for under half, and no reason is known for the remainder. V, J and clone size are taken as reported in that table, and D and trimming were inferred from the DNA itself. The sample includes roughly 150,000 clones, with about three quarters observed a single time. The ten top clones hold under 11% of the sample.

The cohort comprised some 700 healthy bone marrow donors. Cohort members were all nominally healthy when sampled, although unrecorded immune exposures were likely present. The donor was CMV seropositive and was included in the group of 290 or so seropositive cohort members. Each donor provided a peripheral blood sample, and peripheral blood mononuclear cells were used for TCR beta sequencing. The Qiagen DNeasy Blood Extraction Kit was used to extract genomic DNA from the blood cell samples. Taken from the germline V gene (reference sequence), the CDR1 and CDR2 loops are SEHNR and FQNEAQ. V loses 3 bases at its end and J loses 0 bases; junction bases beyond the gene matches: 4. There are 16 amino acids in the CDR3, from cysteine to phenylalanine inclusive. Only the CDR3 DNA is retained, 48 bases long and in frame from the first base. These data come from a study of cytomegalovirus exposure and HLA in healthy donors listed by TCRdb under 2017. With respect to the entire study: In an earlier analysis of 450 to 750 of the donors, less than 350 Gb of sequence data and 117 million unique TCR beta sequences from about 190 million T cells were reported. The T cell repertoires of around 670 subjects were profiled by immunosequencing and related to cytomegalovirus serostatus. The study combined high-throughput TCR immunosequencing, statistical association of individual TCRs with disease status, and machine learning to predict cytomegalovirus infection status. A later genetic analysis took genome-wide SNP genotypes for about 55% of the 666 donors and used that subset as a discovery cohort. Around 320 gigabases of sequencing data and 78 million or so unique TCR sequences were included in an early release covering about 600 HLA-typed donors. Of the roughly 400 genotyped donors, around 81% fell in the genetic ancestry cluster associated with self-reported Caucasian donors. A later analysis re-analyzed previously published TCR beta repertoires from approximately 670 donors and added high-resolution HLA genotyping to study TCR occurrence patterns. Every repertoire in the discovery cohort had been generated on one and the same sequencing platform. Roughly five DR-DQ haplotypes were handled as single units for association and clustering, since linkage in the cohort was strong. The study aimed to test whether signatures of past pathogen exposure could be identified by cataloging public T cell receptors. Donor age, sex, ethnicity and CMV serostatus were collected together with the repertoire data. The later analysis used no new phenotypic data to find candidate immune exposures, relying instead on TCR beta sequences and their occurrence across donors. An earlier analysis of around 540 of the donors applied high-throughput TCR beta sequencing to assess whether each TCR beta V gene segment acted as functional or pseudogenic. In addition to the first cohort of approximately 650 subjects, a separate validation cohort of approximately 130 different subjects was used. Both class I and class II loci were covered by HLA typing, at four-digit resolution. Among roughly 400 genotyped donors of the cohort, an average of approximately 220,000 unique TCR beta nucleotide sequences was sequenced per donor, of which 15% to 20% were non-productive. Typing coverage varied by locus: 629-630 donors for A, B, C, DRB1 and DQB1; roughly 560 for DQA1; around 570 for DPA1; more than 450 for DPB1.

Study-wide conclusions, independent of this receptor: The presence/absence analyses assumed that sequencing depth was roughly uniform across donors, and that assumption may not be true. While some public TCRs were present in many individuals, most TCR sequences turned up only very rarely across donors. An earlier analysis of 587 of the donors showed that most TCR beta V segments appeared in productive rearrangements either about 87% or about 30% of the time, which broadly matched IMGT annotations. An association between a missense DCLRE1C variant and V-gene and J-gene trimming of TCR beta chains was found in a later genetic analysis and replicated in an independent cohort. According to the authors, the approach could potentially be generalized to other disease states and immunological phenotypes. A later analysis found that HLA-associated TCR beta chains were more clonally expanded and had lower generation probabilities than equally common non-associated chains. Some IMGT-functional V segments, including TRBV6-2 and TRBV6-3, could not be distinguished by the 87-base-pair reads and were therefore excluded. In the study, roughly 160 TCR beta chains were listed as associated with cytomegalovirus. Most CMV-associated TCR beta chains appeared to be HLA-restricted in a later analysis, and the HLA associations seemed to be driven largely by CMV exposure. Compared with the roughly 670-donor mean, donors in an Asian-associated ancestry cluster had fewer N-insertions in productive TCRs, according to a later genetic analysis. Only TCR beta chains were sequenced in this cohort, and the absence of alpha or paired-chain data limited detectable features. A few of the identified cytomegalovirus-associated TCR beta chains were confirmed in vitro to be specific for cytomegalovirus antigens. Strong co-occurrence of HLA alleles, especially DR and DQ, made assigning TCR associations to individual alleles difficult. The sequencing pipeline was judged likely to have produced a cluster of highly shared sequence variants as a technical artifact. Because some donors lacked HLA typing at each locus, the association tests relied only on the typed subset. Linkage disequilibrium might explain the correlated functional status among segregating V segments, but an unknown experimental factor could not be excluded. At a false discovery rate of 0.05, a later analysis linked under 20,000 TCR beta sequences to specific HLA alleles. Cytomegalovirus status was reported to be diagnosed by the classifier with high specificity and sensitivity in both the original and validation cohorts. The earlier analysis of 450 to 700 of the donors excluded some 16 rarely observed V segments, including chromosome 9 orphons, because counts were too low. According to a later analysis, parvovirus B19, influenza, CMV and Epstein-Barr virus appeared linked to several top co-occurrence clusters. Immune exposure information for the cohort was limited to CMV serostatus. In a later analysis, TCR association rates were found to vary across HLA loci, with the most associated TCRs seen for DRB1 alleles and the fewest for HLA-C alleles. A further reported finding was that TCR beta sequences accurately predicted the HLA-A and HLA-B alleles for most subjects in the first cohort.

Material for sequencing was PBMCs. The chain employs TRBV7-9 and TRBJ2-5; TRBD2 lines up with 10 middle nucleotides. This receptor was identified in a man aged 25-40 years in good health and CMV-seropositive. The nucleotide sequence reads as follows: TGTGCCAGCAGCTTTTGGACTAGCGGACACCAAGAGACCCAGTACTTC. Its translation reads: CASSFWTSGHQETQYF. Beyond the CDR3, the reference TRBV7-9 and TRBJ2-5 genes provide the residues; the full variable domain reads: DTGVSQNPRHKITKRGQNVTFRCDPISEHNRLYWYRQTLGQGPEFLTYFQNEAQLEKSRLLSDRFSAERPKGSFSTLEIQRTEQGDSAMYLCASSFWTSGHQETQYFGPGTRLLVL.